A selection of T cell receptor beta chains follows, all from one sample in a study of early T cells in non-severe SARS-CoV-2 infection. TCRdb itself ran the 5' RACE reads through MiXCR, one entry per CDR3 protein. The table has around 31,000 distinct CDR3 sequences, over 8.5% seen once; the top ten hold roughly an eighth. Sequencing was performed on whole blood. These receptors all come from an adult who was a healthcare worker with PCR-confirmed SARS-CoV-2 infection or an uninfected control (not recorded which). CDR3s include the opening cysteine and the closing phenylalanine or tryptophan. D genes are given only for firm matches. Part of the rows lack a size; the others show once, few, many or a class for expanded clones.

TRBJ1-5	many	TRBV7-8	TRBD1	CASSPDRVQPQHF	TGTGCCAGCAGCCCGGACAGGGTTCAGCCCCAGCATTTT
TRBJ2-7	NA	TRBV7-9	NA	CASGFNRGSYEQYF	TGTGCCAGCGGATTCAACCGGGGCTCCTACGAGCAGTACTTC
TRBJ2-7	many	TRBV7-9	NA	CASSFWTVPYEQYF	TGTGCCAGCAGCTTTTGGACGGTTCCCTACGAGCAGTACTTC
TRBJ1-1	many	TRBV9	TRBD1	CASSRQGRGEAFF	TGTGCCAGCAGTCGACAGGGGCGGGGTGAAGCTTTCTTT
TRBJ2-7	many	TRBV7-2	TRBD2	CASRLSGGSSYEQYF	TGTGCCAGCAGATTAAGCGGGGGGAGCTCCTACGAGCAGTACTTC
TRBJ2-7	many	TRBV4-2	NA	CASSQATGEQYF	TGTGCCAGCAGCCAAGCCACGGGCGAGCAGTACTTC
TRBJ2-5	many	TRBV29-1	NA	CSVEEGGGGTQYF	TGCAGCGTTGAGGAGGGGGGCGGCGGGACCCAGTACTTC
TRBJ1-1	many	TRBV28	NA	CASSLDSGFEAFF	TGTGCCAGCAGTCTGGACAGCGGATTTGAAGCTTTCTTT
TRBJ2-5	many	TRBV4-2	NA	CASSQEMATETQYF	TGTGCCAGCAGCCAAGAAATGGCGACGGAGACCCAGTACTTC
TRBJ1-2	few	TRBV18	NA	CASSPQTVYGYTF	TGTGCCAGCTCCCCTCAGACAGTCTATGGCTACACCTTC
TRBJ2-2	many	TRBV12-3/TRBV12-4	NA	CASRLHSASNTGELFF	TGTGCCAGCAGACTTCACTCAGCTTCGAACACCGGGGAGCTGTTTTTT
TRBJ2-1	many	TRBV11-2	NA	CASTKVRGPYNEQFF	TGTGCCAGCACCAAAGTCCGGGGCCCCTACAATGAGCAGTTCTTC
TRBJ1-1	NA	TRBV29-1	NA	CSVEDRQEAFF	TGCAGCGTTGAAGATCGGCAGGAAGCTTTCTTT
TRBJ2-7	many	TRBV5-1	NA	CASSLAGVYEQYF	TGCGCCAGCAGCTTGGCAGGGGTCTACGAGCAGTACTTC
TRBJ2-3	NA	TRBV3-1	NA	CASSQDVAADTQYF	TGTGCCAGCAGCCAAGATGTAGCGGCAGATACGCAGTATTTT
TRBJ2-3	many	TRBV18	NA	CATGAVDTQYF	TGTGCCACCGGGGCGGTAGATACGCAGTATTTT
TRBJ1-6	NA	TRBV3-1	NA	CASSPRTGGSSPLHF	TGTGCCAGCAGCCCCCGTACGGGGGGAAGTTCACCCCTCCACTTT
TRBJ2-7	many	TRBV3-1	TRBD2	CASSQAQRGGSYEQYF	TGTGCCAGCAGCCAAGCTCAGCGGGGGGGATCCTACGAGCAGTACTTC
TRBJ2-3	many	TRBV7-2	TRBD2	CASSKRGADTQYF	TGTGCCAGCAGCAAACGGGGGGCAGATACGCAGTATTTT
TRBJ2-3	many	TRBV7-2	TRBD1	CASSLAGTGGSRSTDTQYF	TGTGCCAGCAGCTTAGCCGGGACAGGGGGCTCTCGGAGCACAGATACGCAGTATTTT
TRBJ1-1	many	TRBV11-2	NA	CASSRQRAGAFF	TGTGCCAGCAGTAGACAGAGGGCGGGAGCTTTCTTT
TRBJ2-1	many	TRBV4-3	TRBD2	CASSFTSGGGNEQFF	TGCGCCAGCAGTTTCACTAGCGGGGGAGGGAATGAGCAGTTCTTC
TRBJ1-5	many	TRBV28	NA	CASSSGDQPQHF	TGTGCCAGCAGTTCAGGGGACCAGCCCCAGCATTTT
TRBJ2-1	NA	TRBV5-1	NA	CASSLDGGDSYNEQFF	TGCGCCAGCAGCTTGGATGGCGGGGACTCCTACAATGAGCAGTTCTTC
TRBJ2-1	medium-sized	TRBV12-3/TRBV12-4	TRBD2	CASSLVAGFGYNEQFF	TGTGCCAGCAGTTTAGTAGCGGGGTTCGGGTACAATGAGCAGTTCTTC
TRBJ2-2	many	TRBV6-5	NA	CASSPHRDPNTGELFF	TGTGCCAGCAGCCCCCATCGGGACCCGAACACCGGGGAGCTGTTTTTT
TRBJ1-3	few	TRBV5-6	NA	CASTRPGHSGNTIYF	TGTGCCAGCACCCGACCGGGCCACTCTGGAAACACCATATATTTT
TRBJ2-6	many	TRBV6-6	NA	CASSYQGSSGANVLTF	TGTGCCAGCAGTTACCAGGGGAGTTCTGGGGCCAACGTCCTGACTTTC
TRBJ2-5	many	TRBV29-1	NA	CSVSFGGQETQYF	TGCAGCGTTAGTTTCGGGGGCCAAGAGACCCAGTACTTC
TRBJ2-1	few	TRBV3-1	NA	CASSQAVMGTSSYNEQFF	TGTGCCAGCAGCCAAGCAGTGATGGGGACAAGCTCCTACAATGAGCAGTTCTTC
TRBJ2-7	many	TRBV29-1	TRBD1	CSVTLWTGTLEQYF	TGCAGCGTGACTTTGTGGACAGGGACACTTGAGCAGTACTTC
TRBJ2-5	many	TRBV7-9	TRBD1	CASSLALGTGSGTQYF	TGTGCCAGCAGCTTAGCGCTTGGGACAGGGTCGGGGACCCAGTACTTC
TRBJ1-4	many	TRBV20-1	NA	CSARAGVTATNEKLFF	TGCAGTGCTAGAGCCGGGGTTACCGCAACTAATGAAAAACTGTTTTTT
TRBJ2-5	many	TRBV7-8	NA	CASSLGPGGSRQETQYF	TGTGCCAGCAGCTTGGGCCCAGGGGGGTCTCGGCAAGAGACCCAGTACTTC
TRBJ1-5	few	TRBV29-1	TRBD1	CSVLVAGGQPQHF	TGCAGCGTTCTTGTGGCAGGGGGTCAGCCCCAGCATTTT
TRBJ1-2	NA	TRBV5-4	TRBD1	CASSLQGGPPWGYTF	TGTGCCAGCAGCCTTCAGGGGGGGCCGCCTTGGGGCTACACCTTC